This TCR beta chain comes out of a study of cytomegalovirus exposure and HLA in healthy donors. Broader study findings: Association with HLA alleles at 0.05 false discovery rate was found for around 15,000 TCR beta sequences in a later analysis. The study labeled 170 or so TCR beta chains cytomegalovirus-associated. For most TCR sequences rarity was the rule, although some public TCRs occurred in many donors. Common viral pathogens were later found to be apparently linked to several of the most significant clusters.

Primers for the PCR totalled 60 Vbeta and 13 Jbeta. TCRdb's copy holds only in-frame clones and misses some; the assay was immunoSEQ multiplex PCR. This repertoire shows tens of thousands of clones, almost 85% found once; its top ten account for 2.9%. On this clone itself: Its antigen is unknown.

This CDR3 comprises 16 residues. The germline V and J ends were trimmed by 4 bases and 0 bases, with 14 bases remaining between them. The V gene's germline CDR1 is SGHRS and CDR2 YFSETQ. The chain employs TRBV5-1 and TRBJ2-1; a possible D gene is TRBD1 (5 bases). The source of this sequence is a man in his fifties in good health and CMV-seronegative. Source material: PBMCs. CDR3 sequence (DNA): TGCGCCAGCAGCGCAGAAACAGGAAACTCCTACAATGAGCAGTTCTTC. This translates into CASSAETGNSYNEQFF.